These T cell receptor beta chains were read from a single sample in a study of blood T cell repertoires in COVID-19. Using immunoSEQ multiplex PCR, the repertoire was profiled, and TCRdb retains in-frame clones only, with some absent. The sample lists roughly 380,000 clones; 88% were seen once. Sequenced: PBMCs or T cells enriched from blood (not recorded which). The receptors derive from a woman in her 30s who had been exposed to COVID-19. The CDR3 runs from the conserved cysteine through the conserved F or W. The order of the fields is D gene, J gene, V gene, clone size, CDR3 DNA, CDR3 protein. A D gene is named only where the DNA matches it firmly. Not all rows give a size; the values are once, few, many and, for expanded clones, a class.

>.|TRBJ2-5|TRBV3-1/TRBV3-2|.
TGTGCCAGCACCTACAGAGTAGTTTCCGAGACCCAGTACTTC
CASTYRVVSETQYF
>.|TRBJ2-1|TRBV5-6|.
TGTGCCAGCAGCTCCCGACTAGATTCCTACAATGAGCAGTTCTTC
CASSSRLDSYNEQFF
>.|TRBJ1-5|TRBV28|.
TGTGCCAGCAGTTTCTTTAGGGGGGGTAATCAGCCCCAGCATTTT
CASSFFRGGNQPQHF
>.|TRBJ2-1|TRBV11-2|.
TGTGCCAGCAGCTTAGATCCGATCCTCCGGAGGACCACCTACAATGAGCAGTTCTTC
CASSLDPILRRTTYNEQFF
>TRBD1|TRBJ2-5|TRBV27|few
TGTGCCAGCAGTCCGCAAGGGGGCGAAGAGACCCAGTACTTC
CASSPQGGEETQYF
>TRBD2|TRBJ2-1|TRBV13|.
TGTGCCAGCAGCTTAGTGGGGGGGAATGAGCAGTTCTTC
CASSLVGGNEQFF
>TRBD2|TRBJ2-1|TRBV27|.
TGTGCCAGCAGTTTAACGACTAGCGGGAGTTTCAATGAGCAGTTCTTC
CASSLTTSGSFNEQFF
>TRBD1|TRBJ1-5|TRBV4-2|.
TGTGCCAGCAGCCAAGCCCTGACAGGGAATCAGCCCCAGCATTTT
CASSQALTGNQPQHF
>TRBD2|TRBJ2-5|TRBV7-9|once
TGTGCCAGCAGCTCGGGACTAGTTGGGGAGACCCAGTACTTC
CASSSGLVGETQYF
>.|TRBJ1-3|TRBV25-1|.
TGTGCCAACCCAACACCCCACTCTGGAAACACCATATATTTT
CANPTPHSGNTIYF
>TRBD1|TRBJ1-6|TRBV5-1|.
TGCGCCAGCAGCTTGGGGACAGGGATTTTTTCACCCCTCCACTTT
CASSLGTGIFSPLHF
>.|TRBJ2-1|TRBV18|.
TGTGCCAGCTCACCCTTGGTTCGGGGATCGACAATAGAGCAGTTCTTC
CASSPLVRGSTIEQFF
>.|TRBJ2-7|TRBV27|.
TGTGCCAGCAGAGTTTCGGTAAGCTACGAGCAGTACTTC
CASRVSVSYEQYF
>TRBD2|TRBJ2-3|TRBV27|.
TGTGCCAGCAGTGTAGCGGGAGGGATTGCAGATACGCAGTATTTT
CASSVAGGIADTQYF
>TRBD1|TRBJ1-4|TRBV7-3|.
TGTGCCAGCAGCTTATGGGACAGGTCCTCAACTAATGAAAAACTGTTTTTT
CASSLWDRSSTNEKLFF